Listed below are T cell receptor beta chains from one sample, sequenced in a study of technical replicates of blood from a few donors. Sequenced by immunoSEQ multiplex PCR; TCRdb stores in-frame clones only, minus some. The table has roughly 83,000 clones, more than 90% seen once. Sequenced input: T cells isolated from PBMCs. The receptor set was obtained from a human donor in good health. CDR3s include the opening cysteine and the closing phenylalanine or tryptophan. Fields, in order: clone size, D gene, J gene, V gene, CDR3 protein, CDR3 DNA. A D gene is named only where the DNA matches it firmly. A row's size may be missing; if present it is once, few, many or a size class.

abundance: NA; d_gene: TRBD1; j_gene: TRBJ1-1; v_gene: TRBV5-1; CDR3aa: CASSLRQGAGNTEAFF; CDR3nt: TGCGCCAGCAGCTTGAGACAGGGGGCTGGGAACACTGAAGCTTTCTTT
abundance: NA; d_gene: NA; j_gene: TRBJ1-6; v_gene: TRBV18; CDR3aa: CASSPPTDNSPLHF; CDR3nt: TGTGCCAGCTCACCTCCGACAGATAATTCACCCCTCCACTTT
abundance: NA; d_gene: NA; j_gene: TRBJ1-3; v_gene: TRBV11-3; CDR3aa: CASSQRGHLPGNTIYF; CDR3nt: TGTGCCAGCAGCCAAAGGGGACATTTACCTGGAAACACCATATATTTT
abundance: NA; d_gene: NA; j_gene: TRBJ2-3; v_gene: TRBV14; CDR3aa: CASSQSVPDTQYF; CDR3nt: TGTGCCAGCAGCCAATCGGTCCCAGATACGCAGTATTTT
abundance: NA; d_gene: NA; j_gene: TRBJ1-5; v_gene: TRBV6-4; CDR3aa: CASSVYSNQPQHF; CDR3nt: TGTGCCAGCAGTGTATATAGCAATCAGCCCCAGCATTTT
abundance: few; d_gene: TRBD1; j_gene: TRBJ1-1; v_gene: TRBV5-1; CDR3aa: CASSLSGQGLLGAFF; CDR3nt: TGCGCCAGCAGCTTGTCGGGACAGGGTTTGTTAGGAGCTTTCTTT
abundance: NA; d_gene: TRBD2; j_gene: TRBJ2-3; v_gene: TRBV4-1; CDR3aa: CASSQVSVAGGRDTQYF; CDR3nt: TGCGCCAGCAGCCAAGTTAGTGTAGCGGGGGGGAGAGATACGCAGTATTTT
abundance: NA; d_gene: TRBD1; j_gene: TRBJ1-2; v_gene: TRBV10-3; CDR3aa: CAISSGTGYGYTF; CDR3nt: TGTGCCATCAGTAGTGGGACAGGGTATGGCTACACCTTC
abundance: NA; d_gene: NA; j_gene: TRBJ2-7; v_gene: TRBV14; CDR3aa: CASSPPGTSFSYEQYF; CDR3nt: TGTGCCAGCAGCCCCCCCGGGACTTCGTTTTCGTACGAGCAGTACTTC
abundance: NA; d_gene: NA; j_gene: TRBJ1-1; v_gene: TRBV7-9; CDR3aa: CASRREYEAFF; CDR3nt: TGTGCCAGCAGGAGAGAGTATGAAGCTTTCTTT
abundance: NA; d_gene: NA; j_gene: TRBJ2-2; v_gene: TRBV29-1; CDR3aa: CIVSEGAGGELFF; CDR3nt: TGCATCGTCTCCGAAGGAGCTGGCGGGGAGCTGTTTTTT
abundance: once; d_gene: NA; j_gene: TRBJ2-6; v_gene: TRBV28; CDR3aa: CASSPIRGTGANVLTF; CDR3nt: TGTGCCAGCAGTCCTATCCGGGGGACTGGGGCCAACGTCCTGACTTTC
abundance: NA; d_gene: TRBD1; j_gene: TRBJ2-5; v_gene: TRBV11-3; CDR3aa: CASSPWDRGVETQYF; CDR3nt: TGTGCCAGCAGCCCATGGGACAGGGGGGTGGAGACCCAGTACTTC
abundance: NA; d_gene: NA; j_gene: TRBJ1-1; v_gene: TRBV6-6; CDR3aa: CASLGEGVLNTEAFF; CDR3nt: TGTGCCAGCCTAGGGGAGGGGGTCTTGAACACTGAAGCTTTCTTT
abundance: NA; d_gene: TRBD2; j_gene: TRBJ2-3; v_gene: TRBV6-6; CDR3aa: CASSPLLAGDGDTQYF; CDR3nt: TGTGCCAGCAGTCCACTACTAGCGGGAGACGGAGATACGCAGTATTTT
abundance: NA; d_gene: TRBD1; j_gene: TRBJ2-3; v_gene: TRBV2; CDR3aa: CASSGQGGTDTQYF; CDR3nt: TGTGCCAGCAGTGGACAGGGGGGGACAGATACGCAGTATTTT
abundance: NA; d_gene: TRBD1; j_gene: TRBJ1-5; v_gene: TRBV19; CDR3aa: CASRQTRTGETPQHF; CDR3nt: TGTGCCAGTAGACAAACGAGGACAGGGGAAACGCCCCAGCATTTT
abundance: NA; d_gene: TRBD2; j_gene: TRBJ2-7; v_gene: TRBV11-3; CDR3aa: CASSPRGDSLREQYF; CDR3nt: TGTGCCAGCAGCCCCCGGGGGGATTCCCTACGCGAGCAGTACTTC
abundance: NA; d_gene: NA; j_gene: TRBJ1-3; v_gene: TRBV5-1; CDR3aa: CASSLGTDSGNTIYF; CDR3nt: TGCGCCAGCAGCTTGGGTACTGACTCTGGAAACACCATATATTTT
abundance: NA; d_gene: TRBD2; j_gene: TRBJ2-1; v_gene: TRBV9; CDR3aa: CASSVGLANDEQFF; CDR3nt: TGTGCCAGCAGCGTGGGACTAGCGAACGATGAGCAGTTCTTC
abundance: NA; d_gene: TRBD1; j_gene: TRBJ2-2; v_gene: TRBV11-2; CDR3aa: CASRGQGAAGELFF; CDR3nt: TGTGCCAGCAGGGGACAGGGGGCCGCCGGGGAGCTGTTTTTT
abundance: NA; d_gene: TRBD1; j_gene: TRBJ1-1; v_gene: TRBV9; CDR3aa: CASSKRQGTEAFF; CDR3nt: TGTGCCAGCAGCAAAAGACAGGGAACGGAAGCTTTCTTT
abundance: NA; d_gene: NA; j_gene: TRBJ2-7; v_gene: TRBV4-1; CDR3aa: CASSQVARETYEQYF; CDR3nt: TGCGCCAGCAGCCAAGTAGCCCGGGAAACCTACGAGCAGTACTTC
abundance: NA; d_gene: NA; j_gene: TRBJ2-1; v_gene: TRBV5-5; CDR3aa: CASSAGLSSYNEQFF; CDR3nt: TGTGCCAGCAGCGCCGGACTGAGCTCCTACAATGAGCAGTTCTTC
abundance: NA; d_gene: NA; j_gene: TRBJ1-3; v_gene: TRBV30; CDR3aa: CAWDHTRSGNTIYF; CDR3nt: TGTGCCTGGGATCACACCCGCTCTGGAAACACCATATATTTT
abundance: NA; d_gene: TRBD2; j_gene: TRBJ2-1; v_gene: TRBV4-2; CDR3aa: CASSPLPGLAFSSYNEQFF; CDR3nt: TGTGCCAGCAGCCCCCTTCCGGGACTAGCGTTCAGCTCCTACAATGAGCAGTTCTTC
abundance: once; d_gene: NA; j_gene: TRBJ1-3; v_gene: TRBV18; CDR3aa: CASSPRAGENTIYF; CDR3nt: TGTGCCAGCTCACCGCGAGCAGGCGAAAACACCATATATTTT
abundance: NA; d_gene: TRBD1; j_gene: TRBJ1-2; v_gene: TRBV5-1; CDR3aa: CASSPIGTGPDYGYTF; CDR3nt: TGCGCCAGCAGCCCGATCGGGACAGGGCCTGACTATGGCTACACCTTC
abundance: NA; d_gene: NA; j_gene: TRBJ2-6; v_gene: TRBV7-3; CDR3aa: CASSLVETGANVLTF; CDR3nt: TGTGCCAGCAGCTTAGTCGAGACTGGGGCCAACGTCCTGACTTTC
abundance: NA; d_gene: TRBD2; j_gene: TRBJ2-3; v_gene: TRBV5-1; CDR3aa: CASASSGPTDTQYF; CDR3nt: TGCGCCAGCGCCTCTAGCGGCCCCACAGATACGCAGTATTTT
abundance: NA; d_gene: NA; j_gene: TRBJ2-7; v_gene: TRBV27; CDR3aa: CASSSSRRVPYEQYF; CDR3nt: TGTGCCAGCAGTTCCTCGCGGAGGGTCCCCTACGAGCAGTACTTC
abundance: once; d_gene: TRBD2; j_gene: TRBJ2-4; v_gene: TRBV11-2; CDR3aa: CASSLLAGAGAKNIQYF; CDR3nt: TGTGCCAGCAGCCTCTTAGCGGGGGCGGGGGCCAAAAACATTCAGTACTTC
abundance: NA; d_gene: NA; j_gene: TRBJ2-7; v_gene: TRBV6-4; CDR3aa: CASSELMTVGQQYF; CDR3nt: TGTGCCAGCAGTGAATTGATGACAGTGGGGCAGCAGTACTTC
abundance: NA; d_gene: TRBD2; j_gene: TRBJ2-5; v_gene: TRBV29-1; CDR3aa: CSAMTSGSGSQYF; CDR3nt: TGCAGCGCGATGACTAGCGGGAGCGGGTCCCAGTACTTC
abundance: NA; d_gene: TRBD1; j_gene: TRBJ1-2; v_gene: TRBV5-6; CDR3aa: CASTHGTGYGYTF; CDR3nt: TGTGCCAGCACCCACGGGACAGGCTATGGCTACACCTTC
abundance: few; d_gene: TRBD2; j_gene: TRBJ2-2; v_gene: TRBV7-3; CDR3aa: CASSPFAGANTGELFF; CDR3nt: TGTGCCAGCAGCCCTTTTGCGGGGGCGAACACCGGGGAGCTGTTTTTT
abundance: NA; d_gene: NA; j_gene: TRBJ2-2; v_gene: TRBV5-1; CDR3aa: CASSLVVRVGELFF; CDR3nt: TGCGCCAGCAGCTTGGTTGTGCGGGTCGGGGAGCTGTTTTTT
abundance: NA; d_gene: NA; j_gene: TRBJ1-4; v_gene: TRBV7-6; CDR3aa: CASSPIVGADEKLFF; CDR3nt: TGTGCCAGCAGCCCCATTGTTGGGGCGGATGAAAAACTGTTTTTT
abundance: NA; d_gene: NA; j_gene: TRBJ1-1; v_gene: TRBV11-2; CDR3aa: CASSYNYLEAFF; CDR3nt: TGTGCCAGCAGTTATAACTACCTTGAAGCTTTCTTT